The 20 T cell receptor beta chains presented below share a single source sample, sequenced in a study of T-cell memory formation after mild COVID-19. MiXCR was run by TCRdb on the 5' RACE reads, yielding one entry per CDR3 protein. The sample contains just over 300,000 distinct CDR3 sequences, approximately 19% of which appear only once. Sequencing was done on a sample of PBMCs or a T cell subset sorted from them (not recorded which). All receptors come from a man between 18 and 35 years old who had mild COVID-19 (a few samples of this study predate the infection). Cell type and time point are not known.

The chain combines TRBV4-3 with TRBJ2-2; D uncertain. Germline V gives CDR1 LGHNA, CDR2 YSLEER. V was trimmed by 0 bases and J by 6 bases, leaving 11 bases between them. CDR3 size: 15 residues. The CDR3 reads CASSQDTPQAGELFF. As DNA, the CDR3 is TGCGCCAGCAGCCAAGATACCCCCCAGGCCGGGGAGCTGTTTTTT.

This clonotype was picked up a small number of times. The chain employs TRBV4-1 and TRBJ2-1; weak D call: TRBD1 (6 bases). V lost 2 bases, J lost 0 bases, and 8 bases lay in between. This CDR3 is built from 15 residues. CDR1 and CDR2 (germline): MGHRA, YSYEKL. The CDR3 region is CASSQNRASYNEQFF. The CDR3 coding sequence is TGCGCCAGCAGCCAAAACAGGGCCTCCTACAATGAGCAGTTCTTC.

The rearrangement joins TRBV6-6 to TRBJ2-5; the D is unclear. The CDR3 loop spans 13 amino acids. Trimming stripped 1 base from V and 4 bases from J, with 7 bases between. Germline-derived CDR1 and CDR2 are MNHNY and SVGAGI (reference sequence). CDR3 bases: TGTGCCAGCAGTTACTGGATCGTAGAGACCCAGTACTTC. It translates to CASSYWIVETQYF.

The rearrangement links TRBV2 to TRBJ2-3; D assignment may be TRBD1 or TRBD2 (5 bases each). There are 12 residues in the CDR3. The V end was cut by 6 bases, the J end by 8 bases, with 12 bases between. Per germline, CDR1 SNHLY and CDR2 FYNNEI. As DNA, the CDR3 is TGTGCCAGCAGACTTACAGGAGGTACGCAGTATTTT. Its translation: CASRLTGGTQYF.

The chain combines TRBV6-1 with TRBJ2-2; possible D gene TRBD1, 6 bases. Per the germline V gene, CDR1 is MNHNS and CDR2 is SASEGT. Trimming took off 8 bases at V and 7 bases at J, with 14 bases between the two ends. The CDR3 is made up of 13 amino acids. The CDR3 protein is CASQGYRSGELFF. The CDR3 DNA sequence: TGTGCCAGCCAGGGGTATCGCAGCGGGGAGCTGTTTTTT.

The table lists this clonotype with a few counts. This CDR3 is CASTLGVGLTTNEKLFF. The CDR3 DNA is TGTGCCAGCACCCTCGGGGTAGGACTTACAACTAATGAAAAACTGTTTTTT. The chain couples TRBV12-3 or TRBV12-4 to TRBJ1-4; D ambiguous. The CDR3 contains 17 residues. Trimming removed 7 bases from V and 0 bases from J, with 18 bases in between.

The chain uses TRBV3-1 and TRBJ2-7; D gene ambiguous. In germline, CDR1 is LGHDT, CDR2 YNNKEL (reference sequence). The ends were cut back, 4 bases at V and 0 bases at J, with 13 bases in the middle. The CDR3 is 15 amino acids. The CDR3 region is CASSRKKRNSYEQYF. The CDR3, as DNA: TGTGCCAGCAGCCGAAAGAAACGGAACTCCTACGAGCAGTACTTC.

This clonotype was observed a few times. This rearrangement joins TRBV7-2 to TRBJ1-1; D uncertain. Germline values: CDR1 SGHTA, CDR2 FQGNSA. CDR3 length: 13 residues. V lost 5 bases, J lost 0 bases, and 7 bases lay in between. CDR3 sequence (DNA): TGTGCCAGCAGCACTCAGCTGAACACTGAAGCTTTCTTT. Translated: CASSTQLNTEAFF.

J is TRBJ2-4 and V is TRBV5-1; TRBD1 aligns across 9 bases. The V gene end was trimmed by 4 bases and the J gene end by 2 bases; junction bases not matched to a gene: 10. This CDR3 contains 17 residues. Germline values: CDR1 SGHRS, CDR2 YFSETQ. CDR3 nucleotides: TGCGCCAGCAGCCGTGAAACAGGGGGCGCTCCCAAAAACATTCAGTACTTC. Protein: CASSRETGGAPKNIQYF.

The chain employs TRBV7-3 and TRBJ1-5; D uncertain. Germline CDR1 is SGHTA and CDR2 is FQGTGA. The V gene lost 5 bases and the J gene lost 4 bases, with 9 bases spanning the gap. The CDR3 is 13 residues long. In nucleotides, the CDR3 is TGTGCCAGCAGCATAGGGTTAAATCAGCCCCAGCATTTT. This translates into CASSIGLNQPQHF.

This clonotype was counted a few times. V usage is TRBV7-8 and J usage is TRBJ2-3; the D gene is possibly TRBD2 (6 bases). Trimming removed 1 base at V and 5 bases at J, with 16 bases between. CDR1 and CDR2 (germline): SGHVS, FQNEAQ. This CDR3 comprises 16 residues. In nucleotides, the CDR3 is TGTGCCAGCAGCTTAGGGAGGACTATACGTGGAGATACGCAGTATTTT. Its protein is CASSLGRTIRGDTQYF.

This clonotype turned up a few times. J is TRBJ2-5 and V is TRBV29-1; weak D call: TRBD1 (6 bases). CDR1 is SQVTM, CDR2 ANQGSEA, per germline. This CDR3 spans 12 amino acids. V was shortened by 3 bases and J by 4 bases, with 9 bases between the two germline ends. The CDR3 here is CSVDRGGETQYF. CDR3 nucleotide sequence: TGCAGCGTTGATCGAGGGGGAGAGACCCAGTACTTC.

The chain couples TRBV20-1 to TRBJ2-3, with 13 positions matching TRBD2. Looked up from germline, CDR1 is DFQATT and CDR2 is SNEGSKA (reference sequence). CDR3 size: 16 residues. V lost 5 bases to trimming and J lost 0 bases; unmatched junction nucleotides: 5. CDR3 sequence (DNA): TGCAGTGCTCCGGGACTAGCGGGACTGAGCACAGATACGCAGTATTTT. It specifies CSAPGLAGLSTDTQYF.

There are a few counts of this clonotype. The chain uses TRBV12-3 or TRBV12-4 and TRBJ1-2, with 7 bases fitting TRBD1. The CDR3 runs 14 residues. The junction had 7 bases not matched to a gene; V was cut back by 5 bases and J by 4 bases. The CDR3 DNA sequence: TGTGCCAGCAGTAGTACAGGGGTCGGCTATGGCTACACCTTC. Amino acid sequence: CASSSTGVGYGYTF.

This rearrangement joins TRBV27 to TRBJ2-5; 8 nucleotides line up with TRBD2. The germline CDR1 and CDR2 sequences are MNHEY and SMNVEV (reference sequence). The CDR3 consists of 13 residues. Germline trimming cut 5 bases from V and 4 bases from J; bases unmatched to any gene: 3. The CDR3 nucleotides are TGTGCCAGCAGTGGACGGGAGGGAGAGACCCAGTACTTC. Its protein product is CASSGREGETQYF.

The V gene is TRBV5-5, the J gene TRBJ2-3; D gene unclear. Germline assignment: CDR1 SGHKS and CDR2 YYEKEE (reference sequence). The CDR3 has 15 amino acids. Trimming left V 3 bases short and J 2 bases short, with 13 bases between. The CDR3 loop is CASSSGPTDTDTQYF. Written as DNA, the CDR3 is TGTGCCAGCAGCTCAGGACCAACCGACACAGATACGCAGTATTTT.

This clonotype was found many times. The V gene is TRBV5-1, the J gene TRBJ1-5; no definite D call. V dropped 4 bases and J dropped 0 bases, with 11 bases sitting between them. Germline CDR1 reads SGHRS; CDR2 reads YFSETQ. The CDR3 totals 15 residues. In DNA, the CDR3 is TGCGCCAGCAGCGTCGGGGAGCATAGCAATCAGCCCCAGCATTTT. Encoded protein: CASSVGEHSNQPQHF. Drawing the rest from reference TRBV5-1 and TRBJ1-5, the complete variable domain is KAGVTQTPRYLIKTRGQQVTLSCSPISGHRSVSWYQQTPGQGLQFLFEYFSETQRNKGNFPGRFSGRQFSNSRSEMNVSTLELGDSALYLCASSVGEHSNQPQHFGDGTRLSIL.

This clonotype was counted a single time. The V call is TRBV12-3 or TRBV12-4, the J call TRBJ1-3; tentative D call: TRBD1 (5 bases). The V and J ends lost 3 bases and 0 bases respectively, with 21 bases between them. The length of the CDR3 is 19 residues. The CDR3 spells CASSFPIKDIWSSGNTIYF. CDR3 DNA: TGTGCCAGCAGTTTTCCAATAAAGGACATATGGAGCTCTGGAAACACCATATATTTT.

This clonotype has at least ten counts. The V gene is TRBV5-1, the J gene TRBJ2-3; 7 nucleotides match TRBD1. The junction had 13 bases not matched to a gene; V was cut back by 6 bases and J by 6 bases. Germline V gives CDR1 SGHRS, CDR2 YFSETQ. The CDR3 length is 15 residues. The CDR3: CASTAKTGPQDTQYF. As DNA, the CDR3 is TGCGCCAGCACCGCCAAGACAGGGCCTCAGGATACGCAGTATTTT.

The genes are TRBV12-3 or TRBV12-4 and TRBJ1-5; D is undetermined. The CDR3 extends over 15 amino acids. Trimming cost V 6 bases and J 4 bases, with 16 bases left between them. The CDR3 here is CASRRSASNNQPQHF. CDR3 DNA sequence: TGTGCCAGCAGGCGATCCGCGTCTAATAATCAGCCCCAGCATTTT.